The 5 T cell receptor beta chains in this list originate from one sample, sequenced in a study of cytomegalovirus exposure and HLA in healthy donors. PCR employed 60 Vbeta and 13 Jbeta primers. Sequencing used immunoSEQ multiplex PCR; TCRdb keeps in-frame clones, though not all of them. The listing records around 29,000 clones. Sequencing used PBMCs. The origin of the receptors is a man younger than 45 in good health and CMV-seronegative.

This chain links TRBV11-2 with TRBJ2-1; weak D call: TRBD2 (6 bases). V was shortened by 3 bases and J by 6 bases, with 12 bases between the two germline ends. Germline CDR1 reads SGHAT; CDR2 reads FQNNGV. The CDR3 is 14 amino acids. The CDR3 nucleotides read TGTGCCAGCAGCTTCAGTGCGGGGAGCAATGAGCAGTTCTTC. It specifies CASSFSAGSNEQFF.

This rearrangement joins TRBV6-4 to TRBJ2-5, with TRBD1 matching over 10 bases. The CDR3 loop spans 15 amino acids. The germline gives CDR1 MRHNA, CDR2 SNTAGT. J gave up 7 bases and V 2 bases, and 7 bases lay outside the gene matches. CDR3 nucleotides: TGTGCCAGCAGTGACAGGACAGGGGGTGGGTCGACCCAGTACTTC. Protein: CASSDRTGGGSTQYF.

The CDR3 protein is CASSQDRSGKNIQYF. The CDR3 DNA reads TGCGCCAGCAGCCAAGATCGCTCGGGGAAAAACATTCAGTACTTC. This chain connects TRBV4-3 to TRBJ2-4; a possible D gene is TRBD2 (5 bases). This CDR3 region has 15 residues. V lost 0 bases to trimming and J lost 4 bases, with 10 bases between them. Germline V gene lookup returns CDR1 LGHNA and CDR2 YSLEER.

The V and J genes are TRBV5-4 and TRBJ2-1; TRBD1 aligns across 8 bases. J gave up 2 bases and V 4 bases, and 5 bases lay outside the gene matches. CDR3 length equals 15 residues. CDR1 is SGHNT and CDR2 is YYREEE in the germline V gene (reference sequence). The CDR3: CASSRDRGAYNEQFF. In nucleotides, the CDR3 is TGTGCCAGCAGCCGAGACAGGGGCGCCTACAATGAGCAGTTCTTC.

J is TRBJ2-7 and V is TRBV7-8, with a weak D call TRBD2 (5 bases). The CDR3 runs to 15 residues. The germline CDR1 and CDR2 sequences are SGHVS and FQNEAQ. Deletions cut 5 bases from V and 2 bases from J, with 16 bases between. CDR3 in amino acids: CASSDLPGTPYEQYF. The CDR3 nucleotides are TGTGCCAGCAGCGACTTACCGGGAACCCCCTACGAGCAGTACTTC.